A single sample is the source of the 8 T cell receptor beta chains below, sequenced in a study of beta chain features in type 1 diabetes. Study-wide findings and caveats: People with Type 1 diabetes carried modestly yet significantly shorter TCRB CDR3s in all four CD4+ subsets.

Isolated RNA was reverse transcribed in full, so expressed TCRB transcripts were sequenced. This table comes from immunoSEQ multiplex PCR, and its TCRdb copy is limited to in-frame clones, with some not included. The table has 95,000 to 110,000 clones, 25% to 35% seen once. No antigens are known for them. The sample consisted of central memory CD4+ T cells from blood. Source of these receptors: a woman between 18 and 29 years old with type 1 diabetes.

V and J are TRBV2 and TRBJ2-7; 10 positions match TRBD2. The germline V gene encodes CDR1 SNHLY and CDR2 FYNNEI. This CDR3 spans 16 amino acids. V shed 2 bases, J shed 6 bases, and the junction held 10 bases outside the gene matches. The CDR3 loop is CASSEQASGSASEQYF. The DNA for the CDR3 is TGTGCCAGCAGTGAACAGGCTAGCGGGAGTGCGAGCGAGCAGTACTTC.

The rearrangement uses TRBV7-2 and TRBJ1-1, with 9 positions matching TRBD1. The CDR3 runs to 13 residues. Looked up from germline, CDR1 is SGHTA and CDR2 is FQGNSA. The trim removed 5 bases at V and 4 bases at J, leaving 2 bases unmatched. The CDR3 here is CASSPTGGTEAFF. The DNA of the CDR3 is TGTGCCAGCAGCCCGACAGGGGGCACTGAAGCTTTCTTT.

CDR3 protein: CASRISGTTNYEQYF. CDR3 nucleotides: TGTGCCAGTAGAATATCCGGGACTACGAATTACGAGCAGTACTTC. The chain uses TRBV19 and TRBJ2-7, with 7 bases lining up with TRBD2. This CDR3 spans 15 amino acids. In germline, CDR1 is LNHDA, CDR2 SQIVND (reference sequence). With 6 bases clipped from V and 4 bases from J, the junction kept 12 bases outside the gene matches. The whole variable domain, filled in from reference TRBV19 and TRBJ2-7, reads DGGITQSPKYLFRKEGQNVTLSCEQNLNHDAMYWYRQDPGQGLRLIYYSQIVNDFQKGDIAEGYSVSREKKESFPLTVTSAQKNPTAFYLCASRISGTTNYEQYFGPGTRLTVT.

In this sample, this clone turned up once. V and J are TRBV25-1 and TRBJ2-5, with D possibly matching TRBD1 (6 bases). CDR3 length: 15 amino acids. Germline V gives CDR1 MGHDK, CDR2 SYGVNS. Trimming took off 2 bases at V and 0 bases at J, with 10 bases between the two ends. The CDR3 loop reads CASSEVRGNQETQYF. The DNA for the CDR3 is TGTGCCAGCAGTGAAGTCAGGGGAAACCAAGAGACCCAGTACTTC.

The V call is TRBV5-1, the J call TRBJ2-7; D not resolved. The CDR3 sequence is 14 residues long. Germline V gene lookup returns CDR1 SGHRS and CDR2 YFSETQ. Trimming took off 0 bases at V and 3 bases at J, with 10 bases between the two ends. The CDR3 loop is CASSLDSKFYEQYF. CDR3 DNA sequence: TGCGCCAGCAGCTTGGATAGCAAGTTCTACGAGCAGTACTTC.

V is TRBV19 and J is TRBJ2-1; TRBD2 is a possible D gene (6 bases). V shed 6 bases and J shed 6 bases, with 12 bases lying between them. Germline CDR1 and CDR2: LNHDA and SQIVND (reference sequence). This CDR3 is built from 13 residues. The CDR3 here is CASRGYSGNEQFF. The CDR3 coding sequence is TGTGCCAGTAGGGGCTATAGCGGCAATGAGCAGTTCTTC. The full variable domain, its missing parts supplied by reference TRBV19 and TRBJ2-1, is DGGITQSPKYLFRKEGQNVTLSCEQNLNHDAMYWYRQDPGQGLRLIYYSQIVNDFQKGDIAEGYSVSREKKESFPLTVTSAQKNPTAFYLCASRGYSGNEQFFGPGTRLTVL.

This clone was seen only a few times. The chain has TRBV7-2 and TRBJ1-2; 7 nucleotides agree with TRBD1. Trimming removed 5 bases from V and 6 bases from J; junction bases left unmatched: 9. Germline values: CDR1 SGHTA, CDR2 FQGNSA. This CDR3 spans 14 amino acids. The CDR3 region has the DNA TGTGCCAGCAGCAACCTACAGGGGCGTGATGGCTACACCTTC. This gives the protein CASSNLQGRDGYTF.

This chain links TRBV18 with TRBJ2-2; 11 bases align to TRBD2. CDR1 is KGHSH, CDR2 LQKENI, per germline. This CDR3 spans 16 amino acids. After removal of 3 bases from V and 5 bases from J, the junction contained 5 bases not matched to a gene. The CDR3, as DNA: TGTGCCAGCTCACCCTCTAGCGGGAGGTCTACCGGGGAGCTGTTTTTT. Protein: CASSPSSGRSTGELFF.